This TCR beta chain was identified in a study of T cell repertoires in cytomegalovirus infection. Study background: It was the public TCR beta signatures that indicated both CMV infection and matching HLA type. Study-wide points: The response measured ex vivo was dominated by TCR beta clonotypes (HLA-C-restricted and CMV-specific).

Notes on this clonotype: Its antigen is as yet unknown.

TCRdb re-analysed the reads in MiXCR, keeping a single row per CDR3 protein. The table has some 920,000 distinct CDR3 sequences, roughly 31% seen once. The V and J ends lost 8 bases and 3 bases, in that order; junction bases with no gene match: 8. The length of the CDR3 is 14 residues. This TCR was sampled from a human donor in good health (CMV status not recorded). Some clones in this sample may be carry-over from other donors' samples. The sequencing here drew on cultured CD8+ T cells from PBMCs, taken from culture after CMV antigen stimulation. The chain is built from TRBV5-3 and TRBJ2-5; 9 nucleotides align to TRBD2. TRBV5-3 counts as an open reading frame of uncertain function. The CDR3 sequence is CASRRRGGEETQYF. The CDR3 coding sequence is TGTGCCAGTAGGAGGCGGGGGGGCGAAGAGACCCAGTACTTC.